The rows below give T cell receptor beta chains drawn from one sample of a study of blood T cell repertoires in COVID-19. The table came from immunoSEQ multiplex PCR; TCRdb's copy has only in-frame clones and leaves some out. The table records 150,000 to 250,000 clones, approximately 90% of them present only once. Specimen: PBMCs or T cells enriched from blood (not recorded which). The receptors were sampled from a woman aged 25 to 39 who had recovered from COVID-19. The CDR3 runs from the conserved cysteine through the conserved F or W. D genes are given only for firm matches. Rows give clone size only sometimes, using once, few, many, or a class for an expanded clone.

TRBV18,TRBJ2-7,.,.,TGTGCCAGCTCACCATCCAGCTCCTACGAGCAGTACTTC,CASSPSSSYEQYF
TRBV11-2,TRBJ2-7,.,.,TGTGCCAGCAGCTTACAGGGGACCTCCACCTACGAGCAGTACTTC,CASSLQGTSTYEQYF
TRBV5-1,TRBJ2-6,TRBD2,.,TGCGCCAGCAGCCGGAGCGGGAGGGACTCTGGGGCCAACGTCCTGACTTTC,CASSRSGRDSGANVLTF
TRBV6-2/TRBV6-3,TRBJ1-5,.,.,TGTGCCAGCAGTCCCACCACCACAGGGCTGCAGCCCCAGCATTTT,CASSPTTTGLQPQHF
TRBV19,TRBJ2-7,.,.,TGTGCCAGTAGTCGGATTGACAGTGATACCTACGAGCAGTACTTC,CASSRIDSDTYEQYF
TRBV5-6,TRBJ1-5,.,.,TGTGCCAGCAGCCTCTCTAGTGCGGTCTATCAGCCCCAGCATTTT,CASSLSSAVYQPQHF
TRBV2,TRBJ2-3,.,.,TGTGCCAGCAGTGAGCCATCATATATTGTTAGGGAGGTTGGAGATACGCAGTATTTT,CASSEPSYIVREVGDTQYF
TRBV7-2,TRBJ1-2,.,.,TGTGCCAGCAGCTCACTGGCCCGCGGCTATGGCTACACCTTC,CASSSLARGYGYTF
TRBV4-3,TRBJ2-7,.,.,TGCGCCAGCAGCCAAGAGGCGCAGGGCTTTTACGAGCAGTACTTC,CASSQEAQGFYEQYF
TRBV11-3,TRBJ2-7,TRBD2,.,TGTGCCAGCAGCTGGAGCGGGAGCAACTTCTACGAGCAGTACTTC,CASSWSGSNFYEQYF
TRBV29-1,TRBJ1-1,TRBD1,.,TGCAGCGCCGGAGACAGGGGAGGCCCTGAAGCTTTCTTT,CSAGDRGGPEAFF
TRBV5-1,TRBJ1-5,.,.,TGCGCCAGCAGCAAGGACTCCCTTGGCAATCAGCCCCAGCATTTT,CASSKDSLGNQPQHF
TRBV11-3,TRBJ1-1,TRBD1,.,TGTGCCAGCAGCTTACGGGACAGGGGGACTGAAGCTTTCTTT,CASSLRDRGTEAFF
TRBV4-2,TRBJ1-4,.,.,TGTGCCAGCAGCCAAGACAGGGGTTTGGATGAAAAACTGTTTTTT,CASSQDRGLDEKLFF
TRBV5-1,TRBJ2-1,TRBD1,.,TGCGCCAGCACCCCAGGGGGTTATTACAATGAGCAGTTCTTC,CASTPGGYYNEQFF
TRBV9,TRBJ1-2,.,.,TGTGCCAGCAGCGTAGTCGGGTATGGCTACACCTTC,CASSVVGYGYTF
TRBV10-3,TRBJ1-3,TRBD1,.,TGTGCCATCAGGGATACAGGGGGCCGCTCTGGAAACACCATATATTTT,CAIRDTGGRSGNTIYF
TRBV4-3,TRBJ1-5,TRBD1,.,TGCGCCAGCAGCGAAGGACAGGGGCGAAGCGGCCAGCCCCAGCATTTT,CASSEGQGRSGQPQHF
TRBV29-1,TRBJ2-3,.,once,TGCAGCGTTGAAGAATGGCGGGACAGCACAGATACGCAGTATTTT,CSVEEWRDSTDTQYF
TRBV5-1,TRBJ1-3,TRBD1,.,TGCGCCAGCAGCTCTCAGGGGGCATCTGGAAACACCATATATTTT,CASSSQGASGNTIYF
TRBV6-6,TRBJ1-6,.,.,TGTGCCAGCAGGCCACAGTATTCACCCCTCCACTTT,CASRPQYSPLHF
TRBV27,TRBJ2-3,.,.,TGTGCCTCTGCAAAGGTGCGGGATACGCAGTATTTT,CASAKVRDTQYF
TRBV7-8,TRBJ2-4,TRBD1,.,TGTGCCAGCAGCTGGGACAGACTTTCGGACATTCAGTACTTC,CASSWDRLSDIQYF
TRBV18,TRBJ2-7,TRBD2,.,TGTGCCAGCTCACCACCCAGCGGGAGTTCCTACGAGCAGTACTTC,CASSPPSGSSYEQYF
TRBV5-1,TRBJ2-7,TRBD2,.,TGCGCCAGCAGCCCAGGACTAGCGGGGAGTGAGCAGTACTTC,CASSPGLAGSEQYF
TRBV9,TRBJ1-2,TRBD1,.,TGTGCCAGCAGCGTAGAGTCAGGGGGAAATGGCTACACCTTC,CASSVESGGNGYTF
TRBV5-6,TRBJ2-5,TRBD1,.,TGTGCCAGCAGCCTGACAGGGTTTTCGGAGACCCAGTACTTC,CASSLTGFSETQYF
TRBV5-1,TRBJ2-4,TRBD2,once,TGCGCCAGCAGCTCCTTAGCGGGAGGGCCTAACATTCAGTACTTC,CASSSLAGGPNIQYF
TRBV7-9,TRBJ2-2,.,few,TGTGCCAGCAGCTTAGTGGGCTTTCGGACCGGGGAGCTGTTTTTT,CASSLVGFRTGELFF
TRBV7-9,TRBJ2-3,TRBD2,.,TGTGCCAGTGGGACTAGCGGTAACACAGATACGCAGTATTTT,CASGTSGNTDTQYF
TRBV27,TRBJ2-7,TRBD2,once,TGTGCCAGCAGCCTTAGCGGGGGGGTTCCCTACGAGCAGTACTTC,CASSLSGGVPYEQYF
TRBV13,TRBJ1-3,.,.,TGTGCCAGCAGCTTTGGTGACACAACCTCTGGAAACACCATATATTTT,CASSFGDTTSGNTIYF
TRBV6-5,TRBJ1-2,.,.,TGTGCCAGCAGTTACTCGAGCGTCGGGGGGCCGCGTGGCTACACCTTC,CASSYSSVGGPRGYTF
TRBV20-1,TRBJ2-7,.,.,TGCAGTGCACGGGACTTCTACGAGCAGTACTTC,CSARDFYEQYF
TRBV7-9,TRBJ2-3,.,once,TGTGCCAGCAGCTCCGGAGGTGGGGGGGCAGCGAGGGATACGCAGTATTTT,CASSSGGGGAARDTQYF
TRBV9,TRBJ1-5,.,.,TGTGCCAGCAGCGTAGGCCCCAGTGGCAATCAGCCCCAGCATTTT,CASSVGPSGNQPQHF
TRBV5-1,TRBJ1-4,TRBD1,once,TGCGCCAGCAGCTTGACCGGGACAGCAGGAGAAAAACTGTTTTTT,CASSLTGTAGEKLFF
TRBV25-1,TRBJ1-3,.,.,TGTGCCAGCAGCGGAGTTTTTCGTCCCGACTCTGGAAACACCATATATTTT,CASSGVFRPDSGNTIYF
TRBV6-4,TRBJ2-3,TRBD1,few,TGTGCCAGCAGTGGGGGACAGGGGGCCACAGATACGCAGTATTTT,CASSGGQGATDTQYF
TRBV11-1,TRBJ2-7,.,.,TGTGCCAGCAGCTTCGGGCGGGACAGTTCCTACGAGCAGTACTTC,CASSFGRDSSYEQYF
TRBV19,TRBJ1-1,TRBD1,.,TGTGCCAGTAGTTCCCGACAGGGCTCCGAAGCTTTCTTT,CASSSRQGSEAFF
TRBV5-6,TRBJ1-4,.,.,TGTGCCAGCAGCTCGGGCCGGGGGGAAAAACTGTTTTTT,CASSSGRGEKLFF
TRBV5-1,TRBJ1-2,.,few,TGCGCCAGCAGCTTGAGGTCGACAGGCTATGGCTACACCTTC,CASSLRSTGYGYTF
TRBV5-6,TRBJ2-1,.,.,TGTGCCAGCAGCTTCGGGACTCAGCAGTTCTTC,CASSFGTQQFF
TRBV9,TRBJ1-4,.,.,TGTGCCAGCAGCGTAGGTCCCGGTTTTGAAAAACTGTTTTTT,CASSVGPGFEKLFF
TRBV19,TRBJ1-3,.,once,TGTGCCAGTAGTATAGTTGGCACTGGAAACACCATATATTTT,CASSIVGTGNTIYF
TRBV15,TRBJ1-6,.,.,TGTGCCACCACCCAGGACTATAATTCACCCCTCCACTTT,CATTQDYNSPLHF
TRBV7-8,TRBJ1-1,.,.,TGTGCCAGCAGCCGAGACCTACTTAGGAGCCTGGAAGCTTTCTTT,CASSRDLLRSLEAFF
TRBV7-9,TRBJ1-2,.,.,TGTGCCAGCAGCTTACAGGGAACTAACTATGGCTACACCTTC,CASSLQGTNYGYTF
TRBV6-5,TRBJ1-1,TRBD1,.,TGTGCCAGCAGACGCGGGACAGACACTGAAGCTTTCTTT,CASRRGTDTEAFF
TRBV29-1,TRBJ2-1,TRBD1,.,TGCAGCGTTGGACAGGGGTTCCGCTACAATGAGCAGTTCTTC,CSVGQGFRYNEQFF